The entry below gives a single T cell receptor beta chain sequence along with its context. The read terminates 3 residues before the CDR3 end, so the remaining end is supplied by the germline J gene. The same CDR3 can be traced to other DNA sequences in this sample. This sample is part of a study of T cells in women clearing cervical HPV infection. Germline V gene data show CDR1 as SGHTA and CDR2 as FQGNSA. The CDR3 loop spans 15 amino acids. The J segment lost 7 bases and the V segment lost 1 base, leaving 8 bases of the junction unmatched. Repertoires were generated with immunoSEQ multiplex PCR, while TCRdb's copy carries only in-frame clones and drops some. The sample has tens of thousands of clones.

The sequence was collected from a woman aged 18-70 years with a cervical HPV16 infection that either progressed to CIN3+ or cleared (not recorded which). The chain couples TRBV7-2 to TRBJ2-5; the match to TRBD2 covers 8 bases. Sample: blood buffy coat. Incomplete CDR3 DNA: TGTGCCAGCAGCTTAGGGACCCCGGGAGGGGGGACC. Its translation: CASSLGTPGGGT. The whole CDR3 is CASSLGTPGGGTQYF.